This T cell receptor (beta chain) was sequenced in a study of shared clonotypes between healthy human individuals. Every donor was a Caucasian adult from Nashville, Tennessee. The CDR3 spans 19 residues. The V segment lost 7 bases and the J segment 0 bases; nucleotides outside the gene matches: 9. Germline V lookup: CDR1 SGHTA, CDR2 FQGNSA. Execution of the assay was at deep level. TCRdb keeps only in-frame clones here, not all; method: immunoSEQ multiplex PCR. Of more than 2,000,000 clones listed, 90% to 95% are singletons. About this clone: Antigen specificity is unknown.

Overall study findings and caveats: Non-shared clonotypes displayed generation probabilities falling below those of clonotypes present in all four donors.

This receptor was identified in a man aged 18 to 35 in good health. This chain links TRBV7-2 with TRBJ2-2, with 15 bases fitting TRBD2. Sample: naive CD4+ T cells sorted from blood. Subset reported: CD45RA+ positively selected. CDR3 in DNA: TGTGCCAGCACCCGACGAGGACTAGCGGGAGGGCCGAACACCGGGGAGCTGTTTTTT. As protein: CASTRRGLAGGPNTGELFF.